This T cell receptor (beta chain) was sequenced in a study of T-cell reconstitution after alpha-beta-depleted transplantation in children. The CDR3 contains 17 residues. Trimming pared 2 bases from V and 8 bases from J, leaving 21 bases between. Germline lookup yields CDR1 MDHEN and CDR2 SYDVKM. This clonotype was detected many times. The antigen remains unidentified. Preparation of the TCRbeta library used unique molecular identifiers. TCRdb processed the PCR reads anew with MiXCR; each CDR3 protein has one entry. The profile covers about 460,000 distinct CDR3 sequences, with over 9.5% appearing a single time and just over 2% taken by the ten largest. Study findings and constraints: By one year post-transplant, T-cell counts and diversity largely arose from T cells that were newly produced. Recipient T cells and thymic progenitors that survived gave rise to the high TCRbeta diversity observed at day 60 in some patients. Reportedly, alpha-beta T cells present about two months post-transplant originated from several hundred expanded clones of graft origin.

This sample comprised PBMCs, obtained before TCRalphabeta/CD19-depleted stem cell transplant. The sequence came from a child aged 2 to 10 with inherited bone marrow failure, due to receive a stem cell transplant. V usage is TRBV28 and J usage is TRBJ2-2; maybe TRBD1 (6 bases). The CDR3 reads CASSLSPLRTDLGELFF. CDR3 DNA sequence: TGTGCCAGCAGTTTAAGCCCGCTCCGGACAGACCTAGGGGAGCTGTTTTTT.